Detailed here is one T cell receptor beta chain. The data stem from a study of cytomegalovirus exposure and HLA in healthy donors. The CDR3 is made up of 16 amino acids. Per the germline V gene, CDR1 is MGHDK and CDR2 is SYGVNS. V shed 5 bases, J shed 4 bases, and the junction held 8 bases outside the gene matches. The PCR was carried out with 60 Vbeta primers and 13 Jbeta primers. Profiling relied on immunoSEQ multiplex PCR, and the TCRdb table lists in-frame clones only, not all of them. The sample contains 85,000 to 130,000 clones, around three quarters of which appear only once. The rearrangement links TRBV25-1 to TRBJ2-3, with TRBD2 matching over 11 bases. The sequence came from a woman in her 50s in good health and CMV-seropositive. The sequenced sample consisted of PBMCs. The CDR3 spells CASSPLGTSGSDTQYF. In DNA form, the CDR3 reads TGTGCCAGCAGTCCATTGGGGACTAGCGGCTCAGATACGCAGTATTTT.